The 15 T cell receptor beta chains given below trace back to one sample, sequenced in a study of cytomegalovirus exposure and HLA in healthy donors. PCR used 60 Vbeta primers and 13 Jbeta primers. Measured with immunoSEQ multiplex PCR; TCRdb has only the in-frame clones, and not every one. In the table there are over 120,000 clones, around 70% of which are singletons. Specimen: PBMCs. The source is a woman aged 55-70 years in good health and CMV-seropositive.

This clone was seen a single time. The chain couples TRBV10-3 to TRBJ2-5; TRBD2 agrees at 10 bases. The CDR3 is 18 residues long. The germline V gene has CDR1 ENHRY and CDR2 SYGVKD. The V segment lost 3 bases and the J segment 2 bases; nucleotides outside the gene matches: 12. CDR3: CAISDLASGRLGQETQYF. The CDR3, as DNA: TGTGCCATCAGTGACCTGGCTAGCGGGAGATTGGGACAAGAGACCCAGTACTTC.

This clone appeared a few times. This chain uses TRBV15 with TRBJ2-5; D remains ambiguous. CDR1 is LNHNV and CDR2 is YYDKDF in the germline V gene (reference sequence). This CDR3 spans 14 amino acids. Deletions cut 1 base from V and 4 bases from J, with 10 bases between. CDR3 in DNA: TGTGCCACCAGCAGAGTCCCGGGTTTAGAGACCCAGTACTTC. Amino acid sequence: CATSRVPGLETQYF.

The V and J genes are TRBV28 and TRBJ2-1; 7 bases fit TRBD1. The V and J ends lost 5 bases and 4 bases, in that order; junction bases with no gene match: 5. Germline V gene lookup returns CDR1 MDHEN and CDR2 SYDVKM. This CDR3 is built from 14 residues. CDR3 sequence reads: CASSDRQGYNEQFF. The CDR3 coding sequence is TGTGCCAGCAGTGACCGACAGGGATACAATGAGCAGTTCTTC.

The chain is built from TRBV6-6 and TRBJ1-3, with D tentatively TRBD1 (5 bases). The CDR3 sequence is 11 residues long. Germline V gene lookup returns CDR1 MNHNY and CDR2 SVGAGI (reference sequence). With 7 bases removed from V and 9 bases from J, the gap between germline ends came to 10 bases. CDR3 DNA: TGTGCCAGCACGGGAGGGGCCACCATATATTTT. This encodes CASTGGATIYF.

The V and J genes are TRBV2 and TRBJ2-5, with D tentatively TRBD2 (6 bases). Germline loops: CDR1 SNHLY, CDR2 FYNNEI. The CDR3 length is 14 residues. V dropped 3 bases and J dropped 2 bases, with 10 bases sitting between them. As DNA, the CDR3 is TGTGCCAGCAGTGACTTGGAGGGTCAAGAGACCCAGTACTTC. It translates to CASSDLEGQETQYF.

In the case of this clone: Within the sample, other DNA sequences also encode this same CDR3. The V call is TRBV6-6, the J call TRBJ2-3, with D maybe TRBD1 (6 bases). The V end was cut by 6 bases, the J end by 10 bases, with 14 bases between. Germline CDR1 and CDR2: MNHNY and SVGAGI (reference sequence). This CDR3 comprises 12 residues. The CDR3 nucleotides are TGTGCCAGCAGCCCCAGGGGATCTGCGCAGTATTTT. Translating it yields CASSPRGSAQYF.

This clone occurred once. CDR3 region: CASSLGYAETQYF. For the CDR3, the DNA is TGTGCCAGCAGCTTAGGTTACGCGGAGACCCAGTACTTC. V gene TRBV11-3 combines with J gene TRBJ2-5; D not certain. This CDR3 region has 13 residues. Germline values: CDR1 SGHNT, CDR2 YENEEA. Trimming pared 1 base from V and 5 bases from J, leaving 8 bases between. The entire variable domain, with the rest obtained from reference TRBV11-3 and TRBJ2-5, is as follows: EAGVVQSPRYKIIEKKQPVAFWCNPISGHNTLYWYLQNLGQGPELLIRYENEEAVDDSQLPKDRFSAERLKGVDSTLKIQPAELGDSAVYLCASSLGYAETQYFGPGTRLLVL.

The chain links TRBV7-8 to TRBJ1-5; no definite D call. This CDR3 is 13 amino acids long. Germline CDR1 SGHVS, CDR2 FQNEAQ. V lost 4 bases and J 6 bases, leaving 10 bases between the germline ends. CDR3 in amino acids: CASSYERAQPQHF. In DNA form, the CDR3 reads TGTGCCAGCAGCTACGAGAGAGCTCAGCCCCAGCATTTT.

Only a few counts were recorded for this clone. The chain has TRBV11-3 and TRBJ1-4, with D perhaps TRBD1 (5 bases). Germline V lookup: CDR1 SGHNT, CDR2 YENEEA. With 7 bases removed from V and 7 bases from J, the gap between germline ends came to 16 bases. This CDR3 has 14 residues. The CDR3 is CASTQGADGEKLFF. The CDR3 DNA reads as TGTGCCAGCACCCAAGGGGCGGATGGTGAAAAACTGTTTTTT.

On this clone itself: The sample holds other DNA sequences that translate to the same CDR3. For the CDR3, the DNA is TGTGCCAGCAGCCCTACCGGGTATGGCTACACCTTC. This encodes CASSPTGYGYTF. The chain couples TRBV7-9 to TRBJ1-2, with unresolved D. Looked up from germline, CDR1 is SEHNR and CDR2 is FQNEAQ (reference sequence). The V end was cut by 5 bases, the J end by 5 bases, with 9 bases between. The CDR3 totals 12 residues.

This chain connects TRBV6-1 to TRBJ1-1; TRBD1 matches 10 bases. The ends lost 5 bases at V and 7 bases at J; junction bases unmatched: 7. The germline V gene encodes CDR1 MNHNS and CDR2 SASEGT. The CDR3 loop spans 14 amino acids. The CDR3 DNA follows: TGTGCCAGCAGTCAACGACAGGGGGCGGGTGAAGCTTTCTTT. It specifies CASSQRQGAGEAFF.

The chain carries TRBV30 and TRBJ1-3, with D possibly matching TRBD1 (5 bases). CDR3 size: 15 residues. Trimming removed 5 bases at V and 4 bases at J, with 18 bases between. Germline CDR1 is GTSNPN and CDR2 is SVGIG (reference sequence). For the CDR3, the DNA is TGTGCCTGGGGGACCGGCGGAGGGGCCGGAAACACCATATATTTT. As protein: CAWGTGGGAGNTIYF.

J is TRBJ2-1 and V is TRBV28, with TRBD2 matching over 8 bases. The J segment lost 7 bases and the V segment lost 6 bases, leaving 14 bases of the junction unmatched. Per the germline V gene, CDR1 is MDHEN and CDR2 is SYDVKM. The length of the CDR3 is 16 residues. This CDR3 reads CASSPEGGSGINEQFF. The CDR3, as DNA: TGTGCCAGCAGCCCAGAGGGCGGTAGCGGGATAAATGAGCAGTTCTTC.

The chain combines TRBV4-1 with TRBJ2-1; no clear D gene. V was shortened by 0 bases and J by 0 bases, with 6 bases between the two germline ends. The CDR3 runs 15 residues. CDR1 is MGHRA and CDR2 is YSYEKL in the germline V gene. This CDR3 is CASSQDPSSYNEQFF. CDR3 in DNA: TGCGCCAGCAGCCAAGACCCCAGCTCCTACAATGAGCAGTTCTTC.

The chain is built from TRBV29-1 and TRBJ1-1; no definite D call. Germline CDR1 SQVTM, CDR2 ANQGSEA. The CDR3 length is 13 residues. Trimming removed 6 bases at V and 5 bases at J, with 16 bases between. CDR3 loop: CSVSLAGPTEAFF. The DNA for the CDR3 is TGCAGCGTCAGCTTGGCAGGCCCTACTGAAGCTTTCTTT.